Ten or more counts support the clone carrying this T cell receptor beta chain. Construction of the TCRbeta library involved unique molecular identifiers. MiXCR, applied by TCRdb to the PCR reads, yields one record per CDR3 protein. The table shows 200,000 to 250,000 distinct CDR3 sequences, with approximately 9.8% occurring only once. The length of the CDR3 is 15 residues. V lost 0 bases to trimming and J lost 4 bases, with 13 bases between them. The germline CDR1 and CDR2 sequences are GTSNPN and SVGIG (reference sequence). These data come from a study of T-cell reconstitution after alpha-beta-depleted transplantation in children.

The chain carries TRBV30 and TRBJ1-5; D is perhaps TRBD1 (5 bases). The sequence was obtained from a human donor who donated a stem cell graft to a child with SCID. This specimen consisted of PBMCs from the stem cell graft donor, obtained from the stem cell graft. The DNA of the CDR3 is TGTGCCTGGAGTGTACGAGGGACGGTGAATCAGCCCCAGCATTTT. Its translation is CAWSVRGTVNQPQHF. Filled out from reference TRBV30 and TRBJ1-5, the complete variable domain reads SQTIHQWPATLVQPVGSPLSLECTVEGTSNPNLYWYRQAAGRGLQLLFYSVGIGQISSEVPQNLSASRPQDRQFILSSKKLLLSDSGFYLCAWSVRGTVNQPQHFGDGTRLSIL.